The source of this T cell receptor (beta chain) is a study of breast tumors, draining lymph nodes, adjacent tissues. Whole-study results and caveats: The lymph node origin of tumor T cells was framed as consistent with a hypothesis, not demonstrated.

The lymph nodes were axillary draining lymph nodes from breast cancer patients. This clonotype was detected many times. Its antigen is as yet unknown. TCRdb reanalysed the multiplex PCR reads using MiXCR and keeps one entry per CDR3 protein. The sample has approximately 210,000 distinct CDR3 sequences; about 32% are singletons. The sample comprised axillary lymph node tissue. This TCR derives from a female donor with breast cancer. Some clones in this sample may be carry-over from other donors' samples.

The CDR3 sequence is CASSPLVRVSGANVLTF. DNA for the CDR3: TGCGCCAGCAGCCCCCTTGTGAGGGTCTCTGGGGCCAACGTCCTGACTTTC. The chain carries TRBV4-1 and TRBJ2-6; a weak D match, TRBD2 (5 bases). V lost 4 bases and J lost 0, with 13 bases in between. CDR1 and CDR2 (germline): MGHRA, YSYEKL. This CDR3 comprises 17 residues.